Listed below are T cell receptor beta chains from one sample, sequenced in a study of shared clonotypes between healthy human individuals. TCRdb keeps only in-frame clones here, not all; method: immunoSEQ multiplex PCR. Seen here are more than 1,200,000 clones, approximately 98.5% observed once, and the top ten hold 0.3% to 0.45%. Sample: naive CD4+ T cells sorted from blood. Receptors were obtained from a man aged 25-40 years in good health. CDR3s include the opening cysteine and the closing phenylalanine or tryptophan. D genes are given only for firm matches. Some rows mark clone size as missing; the rest say once, few, many or name a class of expanded clone.

j_call,v_call,d_call,clone_size,cdr3_length,cdr3_nt,cdr3_aa
TRBJ2-7,TRBV5-1,NA,NA,16,TGCGCCAGCAGCTTGGGCCTGGTAGGCTACTCCTACGAGCAGTACTTC,CASSLGLVGYSYEQYF
TRBJ2-1,TRBV7-3,NA,NA,15,TGTGCCAGCAGCTTAGGAGGGTCCCCCTACAATGAGCAGTTCTTC,CASSLGGSPYNEQFF
TRBJ2-3,TRBV28,TRBD2,NA,16,TGTGCCAGCAGTTTTTTGACTAGCGGGACACATTATACGCAGTATTTT,CASSFLTSGTHYTQYF
TRBJ1-1,TRBV19,NA,NA,12,TGTGCCAGTAGTATCAGGGACACTGAAGCTTTCTTT,CASSIRDTEAFF
TRBJ1-2,TRBV25-1,NA,NA,16,TGTGCCAGCAGTGAAGACCCAGACAGCCGAGTCTATGGCTACACCTTC,CASSEDPDSRVYGYTF
TRBJ1-5,TRBV18,NA,NA,17,TGTGCCAGCTCACCATTCCCATTGGCAGGGAACAATCAGCCCCAGCATTTT,CASSPFPLAGNNQPQHF
TRBJ2-3,TRBV18,NA,NA,12,TGTGCCAGCTCCAAGGGGAGGGATACGCAGTATTTT,CASSKGRDTQYF
TRBJ2-3,TRBV2,TRBD2,NA,16,TGTGCCAGCAGGGGGGGACTAGCGGGTCGAACAGATACGCAGTATTTT,CASRGGLAGRTDTQYF
TRBJ1-5,TRBV19,NA,NA,14,TGTGCCAGTAGTATCCCCCTGGTGGGGCAGCCCCAGCATTTT,CASSIPLVGQPQHF
TRBJ1-2,TRBV5-6,NA,once,13,TGTGCCAGCAGCTCGGACGGACTCTATGGCTACACCTTC,CASSSDGLYGYTF
TRBJ2-1,TRBV5-4,NA,NA,15,TGTGCCAGCAGCTTGTTTGCGTCCGGATACAATGAGCAGTTCTTC,CASSLFASGYNEQFF
TRBJ2-1,TRBV5-5,NA,NA,15,TGTGCCAGCAGCTTTCGGACAACCTCCTACAATGAGCAGTTCTTC,CASSFRTTSYNEQFF
TRBJ2-5,TRBV5-1,NA,NA,13,TGCGCCAGCAGCGGGATGGATCAAGAGACCCAGTACTTC,CASSGMDQETQYF
TRBJ2-3,TRBV5-4,TRBD1,NA,16,TGTGCCAGCAGAGTTTGGACAGGGGGCGTAACAGATACGCAGTATTTT,CASRVWTGGVTDTQYF
TRBJ2-1,TRBV5-1,NA,NA,13,TGCGCCAGCAGCTTTAACGGTTACAATGAGCAGTTCTTC,CASSFNGYNEQFF
TRBJ2-2,TRBV10-3,TRBD1,NA,16,TGTGCCATCAGTTTAGACAGGGGGGTGAACACCGGGGAGCTGTTTTTT,CAISLDRGVNTGELFF
TRBJ1-1,TRBV27,NA,NA,16,TGTGCCAGCAAGAGGGTCGGGGGCTTGGGGGGCACTGAAGCTTTCTTT,CASKRVGGLGGTEAFF
TRBJ1-4,TRBV5-1,NA,NA,15,TGCGCCAGCAGCTTAGTACAGGGCAGTGGTGAAAAACTGTTTTTT,CASSLVQGSGEKLFF
TRBJ1-2,TRBV7-9,NA,NA,11,TGTGCCAGCAGCGTGGGCCCGTCGGACACCTTC,CASSVGPSDTF
TRBJ2-7,TRBV28,NA,NA,14,TGTGCCAGCAGTTTATTATCCGGGCCAGCCGAGTCTTACTTC,CASSLLSGPAESYF
TRBJ1-5,TRBV2,TRBD1,NA,14,TGTGCCAGCAGTCGACAGGGTCTGAATCAGCCCCAGCATTTT,CASSRQGLNQPQHF
TRBJ2-5,TRBV6-5,NA,NA,13,TGTGCCAGCAGCCCGAACGTAGGAGAGACCCAGTACTTC,CASSPNVGETQYF
TRBJ1-5,TRBV7-2,NA,NA,16,TGTGCCAGCAGCTTAGACGGGGGGAGGCCCTATCAGCCCCAGCATTTT,CASSLDGGRPYQPQHF
TRBJ2-7,TRBV13,NA,NA,16,TGTGCCAGCAGCTTAGGGCTAGTCGGAACCTCCTACGAGCAGTACTTC,CASSLGLVGTSYEQYF
TRBJ2-7,TRBV20-1,NA,NA,11,TGCAGTGCTAGCCGGGACTACGAGCAGTACTTC,CSASRDYEQYF
TRBJ2-2,TRBV7-9,NA,once,12,TGTGCCAGCAGCCTTGGAACCGGGGAGCTGTTTTTT,CASSLGTGELFF
TRBJ2-4,TRBV27,TRBD2,NA,16,TGTGCCAGCCGGGGAAGCGGGGAGCTGCCCAAAAACATTCAGTACTTC,CASRGSGELPKNIQYF
TRBJ2-7,TRBV6-5,NA,NA,12,TGTGCCAGCAGCCAGGGACTCCACGAGCAGTACTTC,CASSQGLHEQYF
TRBJ2-2,TRBV4-3,NA,NA,16,TGCGCCAGCAGCCCTCAAGTCCGGACGAACACCGGGGAGCTGTTTTTT,CASSPQVRTNTGELFF
TRBJ1-2,TRBV5-4,NA,NA,15,TGTGCCAGCAGCTTTTTCAAAACAGGAGACTATGGCTACACCTTC,CASSFFKTGDYGYTF
TRBJ2-3,TRBV2,NA,NA,16,TGTGCCAGCAGTAAACTAGGGGGAGGGTTTACAGATACGCAGTATTTT,CASSKLGGGFTDTQYF